What follows is one T cell receptor (beta chain) and its context. The CDR3 consists of 12 residues. The V end was cut by 4 bases, the J end by 4 bases, with 9 bases between. CDR1 and CDR2 (germline): SGHTS, YDEGEE. The data stem from a study of cytotoxic CD8 clonotypes in ibrutinib-treated CLL. Study-wide context: Median treatment time before response sampling was about 12 months, range 6 to 36.

The source of roughly 2 micrograms of genomic DNA for TCR beta libraries was cryopreserved PBMCs. Clones were read by immunoSEQ multiplex PCR, and TCRdb kept only the in-frame ones, dropping some. The sample yields about 50,000 clones, around 78% seen once. The rearrangement uses TRBV5-8 and TRBJ2-7, with D perhaps matching TRBD2 (5 bases). This TCR came from a human donor with chronic lymphocytic leukemia. Source: PBMCs, taken after 24 months of ibrutinib treatment. In DNA form, the CDR3 reads TGTGCCAGCAGCCCTAGGACTTACGAGCAGTACTTC. This encodes CASSPRTYEQYF.